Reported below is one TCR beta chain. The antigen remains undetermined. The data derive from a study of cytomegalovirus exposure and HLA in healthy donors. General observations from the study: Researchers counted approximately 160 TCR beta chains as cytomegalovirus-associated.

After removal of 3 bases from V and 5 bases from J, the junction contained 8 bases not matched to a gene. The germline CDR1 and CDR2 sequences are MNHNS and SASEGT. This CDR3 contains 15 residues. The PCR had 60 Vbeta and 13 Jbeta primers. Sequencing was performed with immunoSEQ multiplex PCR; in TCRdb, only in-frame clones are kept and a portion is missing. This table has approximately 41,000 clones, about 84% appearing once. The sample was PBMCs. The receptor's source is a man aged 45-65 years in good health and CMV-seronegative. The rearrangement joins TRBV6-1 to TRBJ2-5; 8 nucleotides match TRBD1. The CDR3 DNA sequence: TGTGCCAGCAGTGACGGGATCAGGGGGCGTGAGACCCAGTACTTC. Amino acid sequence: CASSDGIRGRETQYF.